These 4 T cell receptor delta chains originate from one sample sequenced in a study of γδ T cells in repeated Plasmodium falciparum infection. TCRdb re-processed the multiplex PCR reads using CATT. The sample carries 50,000 or so delta-chain clones, 1.5% to 2% recorded once. Bulk repertoires came from Vgamma9/Vdelta2+ or Vdelta2-negative gammadelta T cells flow-sorted from PBMC. The sample comprised gamma-delta T cells from blood. All receptors derive from a pool of human donors (malaria-infected and uninfected, not separated).

This clone occurred many times. TCRdb's entry gives the protein of a much larger clone, which mismatches this DNA's translation at residue 10, likely from a read error; the protein reported here is translated from the DNA. The genes are TRDV1 and TRDJ1; 13 bases are shared with TRDD3. The germline V gene encodes CDR1 TSWWSYY and CDR2 QGS. Trimming took 3 bases from V and 4 from J; bases not matched to a gene: 23. CDR3 length: 22 residues. This chain's CDR3 is CALGDRPPGPYWGIRKVDKLIF. DNA for the CDR3: TGTGCTCTTGGGGATCGGCCCCCCGGACCATACTGGGGGATACGGAAAGTCGATAAACTCATCTTT.

This clone rates as medium-sized. The same CDR3 is also encoded by other DNA sequences in this sample. The rearrangement joins TRDV1 to TRDJ1, with D maybe TRDD3 (6 bases). CDR1 and CDR2 from the germline V gene are TSWWSYY and QGS. CDR3 length: 12 residues. V was clipped by 5 bases and J by 3 bases, with 7 bases between them. The CDR3 sequence: CALGMGADKLIF. The CDR3 nucleotides read TGTGCTCTTGGGATGGGGGCCGATAAACTCATCTTT.

The sample holds many counts of this clone. This likely stems from a read error, as it lies one base from a far larger clone. Other nucleotide sequences from this sample produce the same CDR3. The V gene is listed as TRDV2; no J gene was called. The length of the CDR3 is 16 residues. Germline V lookup: CDR1 GEAIGNYY, CDR2 EKD. The CDR3 region is CACDPPRTVYTDKLIF. The CDR3 nucleotides read TGTGCCTGTGACCCCCCGCGCACAGTGTACACCGATAAGCTCATCTTT.

The V gene is TRDV1, the J gene TRDJ1, with TRDD3 identical over 7 bases. TCRdb carries no J gene annotation; the J gene was assigned here by matching the DNA with germline. CDR3 length equals 17 residues. V lost 2 bases and J lost 4; bases outside the gene matches: 13. Per germline, CDR1 TSWWSYY and CDR2 QGS. The CDR3 DNA reads TGTGCTCTTGGGGAAGTGGATACGAGAGTCGTACACGATAAACTCATCTTT. Translating gives CALGEVDTRVVHDKLIF.